This T cell receptor (beta chain) is from a study of blood T cell repertoires in COVID-19. Study summary: T cells, B-cell-depleted T cells, or PBMCs provided the cDNA or gDNA that served as material.

Authors' methods: Counts of nucleated cells, estimated from reference gene primer amplification, were obtained. Using immunoSEQ multiplex PCR, the repertoire was profiled, and TCRdb retains in-frame clones only, with some absent. Clone size and the V and J calls come from that table; the DNA yielded D and trimming. Of around 360,000 clones listed, 80% to 90% are singletons. The CDR3 contains 16 residues. Trimming at V came to 5 bases and at J to 6 bases, leaving 11 bases not matched to a gene. CDR1 is MNHEY, CDR2 SVGEGT, per germline. Sequencing input: peripheral blood. V usage is TRBV6-2 or TRBV6-3 and J usage is TRBJ2-2; 8 bases line up with TRBD2. This receptor was identified in a woman in her twenties or thirties with COVID-19, enrolled during active disease. The CDR3 protein is CASSRSGREEAGELFF. In nucleotides, the CDR3 is TGTGCCAGCAGTAGGAGCGGGAGAGAAGAGGCCGGGGAGCTGTTTTTT.